The 4 T cell receptor beta chains listed next were all sequenced from one sample in a study of blood T cells in healthy people across ages. A second PCR of 7 to 11 cycles used a sample-barcoded 5' primer and a J-beta primer mix. Each CDR3 protein gets one entry after TCRdb re-called the 5' RACE reads with MiXCR. The sample holds over 1,200,000 distinct CDR3 sequences, almost 60% seen once. The sequenced sample consisted of blood. These receptors came from a man aged 18-30 years in good health.

The chain has TRBV10-3 and TRBJ2-5, with D possibly being TRBD2 (5 bases). The length of the CDR3 is 14 residues. Germline V CDR1 and CDR2: ENHRY, SYGVKD. Trimming cost V 6 bases and J 1 base, with 12 bases left between them. In DNA, the CDR3 is TGTGCCATCAGAGATAGCGTCACCCAAGAGACCCAGTACTTC. This sequence encodes CAIRDSVTQETQYF.

This clonotype was seen a few times. The chain links TRBV5-1 to TRBJ2-3, with D perhaps TRBD2 (5 bases). The V end lost 2 bases, the J end lost 5 bases, and 21 bases lay between the germline ends. Looked up from germline, CDR1 is SGHRS and CDR2 is YFSETQ. This CDR3 has 17 residues. The CDR3 DNA sequence: TGCGCCAGCAGCTTCCCACGTCGACATCTAGCAGGAGATACGCAGTATTTT. Translating gives CASSFPRRHLAGDTQYF.

This clonotype was detected a few times. The chain has TRBV3-1 and TRBJ2-7; D not resolved. Trimming pared 4 bases from V and 5 bases from J, leaving 12 bases between. The germline gives CDR1 LGHDT, CDR2 YNNKEL (reference sequence). The CDR3 is made up of 13 amino acids. The CDR3 loop is CASSRTSQNEQYF. The CDR3 region has the DNA TGTGCCAGCAGCCGCACAAGTCAAAACGAGCAGTACTTC.

This chain joins TRBV7-2 and TRBJ2-7; 10 bases match TRBD1. CDR1 and CDR2 (germline): SGHTA, FQGNSA. The CDR3 consists of 16 residues. The trim removed 3 bases at V and 3 bases at J, leaving 8 bases unmatched. This CDR3 reads CASSFDGQGVNYEQYF. In DNA, the CDR3 is TGTGCCAGCAGCTTCGACGGACAGGGGGTAAACTACGAGCAGTACTTC.